This T cell receptor (beta chain) is from a study of blood T cell repertoires in COVID-19 (dated by TCRdb to the early 2020s). At the level of the whole study: Collaborator samples came from the United States, Italy and Spain and covered acute and convalescent phases of COVID-19. Where available, HLA class I and class II types were obtained from metadata supplied by the sample provider rather than from assay-based typing. The samples were drawn from two sources: the first 160 participants of the ongoing ImmuneRACE study, and 1,200 or so subjects contributed by 6 global collaborators. The prospective study material was composed of cDNA or gDNA derived from T cells, B-cell-depleted T cells, or PBMCs. A de-identified subject ID, COVID-19 status, age in years and sex were almost always included in the sample metadata. The repertoires were made available in a free public database intended to serve as a resource for research on the immune response to SARS-CoV-2. Deeply sampled blood TCRbeta repertoires from subjects exposed to, actively infected with, or recovered from COVID-19 were included in the dataset. The investigation overall reported the following: Clinical and demographic metadata were provided uncurated, with the amount varying by source and participant.

In the prospective study, participants were about 18 to 95 years old, resided in 20 to 30 geographic areas of the United States, and were enrolled through a virtual design. To assign participants to cohorts, the prospective study relied on clinical history that participants themselves reported in a screening survey and a study questionnaire. Mobile phlebotomists in the prospective study collected whole blood, serum and a nasopharyngeal or oropharyngeal swab from every participant. Participants in the prospective study had the option to provide additional blood draws and questionnaires over a roughly two-month period. Prospective study blood samples were shipped either frozen or at room temperature before DNA extraction. The immunoSEQ Assay, a bias-controlled multiplex PCR, was used to amplify TCRbeta CDR3 regions from genomic DNA. In the source study's methods: Within the assay, amplification of reference gene primers was used to estimate how many nucleated cells each sample contained. Sequence reads were collapsed and filtered to measure the absolute abundance of every unique TCRbeta CDR3 rearrangement. For each sample, productive Simpson clonality was calculated as the square root of Simpson's diversity index over productive rearrangements. TCRdb holds this immuneACCESS table with in-frame rearrangements only. Some clones are missing; in checked studies, unresolved V genes explain under half, and the rest has no known cause. V, J and clone size are those of that table, while D and trimming were read from the DNA. Across this sample there are under 500,000 clones, with nearly 90% seen only once. Almost 2% of the sample is held by the ten biggest clonotypes.

This clone was seen a single time. There is no known antigen for this receptor. Base qualities are not at hand, and no much larger clone is one base apart. The CDR3 goes from the cysteine to the phenylalanine over 19 residues. Only the CDR3 DNA stays, 57 bases, in frame from base 1. For this chain, trimming is 1 base at the V end and 6 bases at the J end, and the number of junction bases without a gene match is 15. Via the germline V gene (reference sequence), CDR1 is LGHDT and CDR2 YNNKEL. Sequencing used PBMCs or T cells enriched from blood (not recorded which). Here the chain combines TRBV3-1 (or the pseudogene TRBV3-2) and TRBJ2-1, with 10 bases matching TRBD2. The clonotype originates from a woman aged 18-35 years with acute COVID-19. The sequenced DNA is TGTGCCAGCAGCCAAGCCCCTAGCGGGAGATGGAGATCTAGCAATGAGCAGTTCTTC. Its amino acids are CASSQAPSGRWRSSNEQFF.